Below, 9 T cell receptor beta chains from the same sample are listed, as sequenced in a study of CD8 T cells in ankylosing spondylitis. Via MiXCR, TCRdb re-called the 5' RACE reads, giving one row per CDR3 protein. The sample shows some 300,000 distinct CDR3 sequences, 20% to 25% of them seen only once. Sequenced: blood, either unsorted or a sorted T cell fraction (not recorded which). These receptors were taken from a female donor with ankylosing spondylitis or in good health (not recorded which).

The chain recombines TRBV20-1 with TRBJ2-1; the D gene is possibly TRBD2 (6 bases). Germline CDR1 is DFQATT and CDR2 is SNEGSKA (reference sequence). The CDR3 covers 14 residues. V was clipped by 6 bases and J by 4 bases, with 16 bases between them. The CDR3 protein is CSAPTGERYNEQFF. DNA for the CDR3: TGCAGTGCCCCGACGGGGGAGCGGTACAATGAGCAGTTCTTC.

This clonotype was counted many times. V is TRBV10-3 and J is TRBJ1-5; D is ambiguous. Germline loops: CDR1 ENHRY, CDR2 SYGVKD. The CDR3 sequence is 13 residues long. V gave up 0 bases and J gave up 7 bases, with 7 bases separating them. CDR3 residues: CAISESFEQPQHF. For the CDR3, the DNA is TGTGCCATCAGTGAGTCGTTTGAGCAGCCCCAGCATTTT.

The chain combines TRBV7-6 with TRBJ2-5; D possibly matches TRBD1 or TRBD2 (5 bases each). V shed 5 bases and J shed 2 bases, with 12 bases lying between them. There are 14 residues in the CDR3. CDR1 and CDR2 (germline): SGHVS, FNYEAQ. CDR3 bases: TGTGCCAGCAGCCCGGGGCTACGGCAAGAGACCCAGTACTTC. Protein sequence: CASSPGLRQETQYF.

Ten or more counts support this clonotype. The chain joins TRBV20-1 to TRBJ2-4; 7 bases fit TRBD1. The CDR3 is 16 residues long. Losses at the gene ends were 5 bases for V and 5 bases for J; bases not matched to a gene: 15. Looked up from germline, CDR1 is DFQATT and CDR2 is SNEGSKA (reference sequence). CDR3 nucleotide sequence: TGCAGTGCTGGAGGTGGGCCCGGGACAGAGCAAAACATTCAGTACTTC. Amino acids: CSAGGGPGTEQNIQYF.

This clonotype was seen at least ten times. The chain joins TRBV20-1 to TRBJ2-1; TRBD2 agrees at 7 bases. J lost 3 bases, V lost 6 bases, and 11 bases had no gene match. The CDR3 is 15 residues long. Germline CDR1 reads DFQATT; CDR2 reads SNEGSKA (reference sequence). For the CDR3, the DNA is TGCAGTGCCCGAGCTAGCGGAGGCCTCTACAATGAGCAGTTCTTC. It yields the protein CSARASGGLYNEQFF.

This chain links TRBV6-4 with TRBJ2-5, with TRBD2 identical over 8 bases. After removal of 7 bases from V and 4 bases from J, the junction contained 11 bases not matched to a gene. This CDR3 spans 15 amino acids. CDR1 and CDR2 (germline): MRHNA, SNTAGT. CDR3 sequence (DNA): TGTGCCAGCAATTGTTTGGCTAGCGGGCGAGAGACCCAGTACTTC. This codes for CASNCLASGRETQYF.

The DNA of the CDR3 is TGTGCCAGCAGCGCGGACAGGGCAGATACGCAGTATTTT. It translates to CASSADRADTQYF. This sequence joins TRBV2 and TRBJ2-3; TRBD1 agrees at 8 bases. Germline lookup yields CDR1 SNHLY and CDR2 FYNNEI. V shed 6 bases and J 4 bases; nucleotides not matched to a gene: 3. This CDR3 region has 13 residues.

The chain joins TRBV20-1 to TRBJ2-1, with D uncertain. This CDR3 spans 11 amino acids. V was clipped by 3 bases and J by 6 bases, with 6 bases between them. Germline CDR1 reads DFQATT; CDR2 reads SNEGSKA (reference sequence). In DNA, the CDR3 is TGCAGTGCTAGCGGACCCAATGAGCAGTTCTTC. Translated: CSASGPNEQFF.

The chain employs TRBV7-2 and TRBJ2-7; 7 nucleotides agree with TRBD1. The CDR3 sequence is 13 residues long. CDR1 is SGHTA, CDR2 FQGNSA, per germline. V lost 5 bases, J lost 5 bases, and 6 bases stayed unmatched. This chain's CDR3 is CASSRQGSDEQYF. DNA of the CDR3: TGTGCCAGCAGCCGACAGGGTTCCGACGAGCAGTACTTC.